This record covers a single T cell receptor beta chain. These data belong to a study of T cells expressing NK-cell markers. TCRdb reprocessed the 5' RACE reads and keeps a single row for each CDR3 protein, giving no DNA. The sample spans some 500,000 distinct CDR3 sequences; the ten largest clones claim more than 1.4%. The V gene's germline CDR1 is SGHRS and CDR2 YFSETQ. The CDR3 contains 14 residues. The chain links TRBV5-1 to TRBJ2-1. The sequence came from a woman in her 50s in good health. Material for sequencing was blood T cells: a sorted CD56 or NKG2C T cell subset, CD4+ or CD8+ T cells, or bulk PBMC T cells (not recorded which). The chain's CDR3 is CASSLGGGVNEQFF.